This T cell receptor (beta chain) derives from a study of Graves' ophthalmopathy and Graves' hyperthyroidism. V was pared by 6 bases and J by 3 bases, with 14 bases of the junction left unmatched. The CDR3 spans 16 residues. This clonotype was counted many times. Amplification targeted the TCR beta CDR3 regions, with RNA transcripts as the source material. Second-round multiplex PCR came after a first-round RT-PCR that employed HTBI primers. Using its own MiXCR run on the multiplex PCR reads, TCRdb lists one record per CDR3 protein. The sample includes about 480,000 distinct CDR3 sequences, approximately 15% of them seen just once. Where ophthalmopathy was present, donors had moderate-to-severe activity, CAS ≥3, NOSPECS ≥4 and duration under 3 months. The PBMCs were taken from 10 ml of fresh peripheral blood.

V usage is TRBV12-3 or TRBV12-4 and J usage is TRBJ2-7; 7 bases match TRBD1. The sample consisted of blood. The sequence was obtained from a young woman with Graves' ophthalmopathy. The CDR3 region has the DNA TGTGCCAGCAGCTCTCAAGTGACAGGGTTGGTCTACGAGCAGTACTTC. Its translation is CASSSQVTGLVYEQYF.